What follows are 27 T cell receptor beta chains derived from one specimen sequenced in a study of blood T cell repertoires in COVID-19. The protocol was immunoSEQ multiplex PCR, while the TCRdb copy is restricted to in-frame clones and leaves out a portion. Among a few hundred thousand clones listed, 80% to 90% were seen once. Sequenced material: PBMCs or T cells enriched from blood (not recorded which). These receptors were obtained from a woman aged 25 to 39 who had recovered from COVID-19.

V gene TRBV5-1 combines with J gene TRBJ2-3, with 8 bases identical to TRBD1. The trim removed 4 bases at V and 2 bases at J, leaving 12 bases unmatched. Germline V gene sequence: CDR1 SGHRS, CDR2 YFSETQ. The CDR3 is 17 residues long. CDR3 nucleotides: TGCGCCAGCAGCCCATTAACTACAGGGGGGACCACAGATACGCAGTATTTT. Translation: CASSPLTTGGTTDTQYF.

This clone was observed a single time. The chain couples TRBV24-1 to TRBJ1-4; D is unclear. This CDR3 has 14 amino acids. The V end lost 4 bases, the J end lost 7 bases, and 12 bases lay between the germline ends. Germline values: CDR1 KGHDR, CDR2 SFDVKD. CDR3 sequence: CATSEAGKGEKLFF. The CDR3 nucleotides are TGTGCCACCAGTGAGGCGGGGAAGGGTGAAAAACTGTTTTTT.

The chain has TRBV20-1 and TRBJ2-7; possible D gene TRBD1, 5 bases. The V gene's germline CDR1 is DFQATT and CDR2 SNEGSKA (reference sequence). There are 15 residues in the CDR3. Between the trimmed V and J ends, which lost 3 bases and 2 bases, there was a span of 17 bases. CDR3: CSASTPQGATYEQYF. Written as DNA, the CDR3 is TGCAGTGCTAGTACCCCCCAAGGGGCTACCTACGAGCAGTACTTC.

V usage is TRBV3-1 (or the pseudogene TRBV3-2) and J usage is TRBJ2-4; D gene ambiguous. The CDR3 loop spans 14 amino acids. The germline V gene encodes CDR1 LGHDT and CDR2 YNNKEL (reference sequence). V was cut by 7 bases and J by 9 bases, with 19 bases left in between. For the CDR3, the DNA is TGTGCCAGCACCCCTCAGACTCCTCATGCCATTCAGTACTTC. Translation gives CASTPQTPHAIQYF.

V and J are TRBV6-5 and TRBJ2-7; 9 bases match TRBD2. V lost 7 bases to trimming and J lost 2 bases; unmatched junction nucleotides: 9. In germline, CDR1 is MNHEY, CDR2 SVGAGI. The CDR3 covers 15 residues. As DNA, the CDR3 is TGTGCCAGCAAAAATAGCGGGAGTAGAACCTACGAGCAGTACTTC. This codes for CASKNSGSRTYEQYF.

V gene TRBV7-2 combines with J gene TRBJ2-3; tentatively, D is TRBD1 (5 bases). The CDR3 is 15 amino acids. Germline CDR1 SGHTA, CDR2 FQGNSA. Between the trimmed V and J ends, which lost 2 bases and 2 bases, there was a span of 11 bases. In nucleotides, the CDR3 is TGTGCCAGCAGCTTACAGAAGGGGTACACAGATACGCAGTATTTT. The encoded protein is CASSLQKGYTDTQYF.

The CDR3 sequence is CASSYGQGASGYTF. The CDR3 DNA reads as TGTGCCAGCAGTTACGGACAGGGGGCTAGTGGCTACACCTTC. The chain couples TRBV6-5 to TRBJ1-2, with 11 bases matching TRBD1. Germline lookup yields CDR1 MNHEY and CDR2 SVGAGI. Trimming took 2 bases from V and 7 from J; bases not matched to a gene: 3. This CDR3 is built from 14 residues.

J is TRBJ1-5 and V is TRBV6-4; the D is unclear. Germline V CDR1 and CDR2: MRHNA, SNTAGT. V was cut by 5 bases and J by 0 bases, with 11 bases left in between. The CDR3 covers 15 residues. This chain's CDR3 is CASSKDTFSNQPQHF. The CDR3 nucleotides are TGTGCCAGCAGTAAAGACACCTTTAGCAATCAGCCCCAGCATTTT.

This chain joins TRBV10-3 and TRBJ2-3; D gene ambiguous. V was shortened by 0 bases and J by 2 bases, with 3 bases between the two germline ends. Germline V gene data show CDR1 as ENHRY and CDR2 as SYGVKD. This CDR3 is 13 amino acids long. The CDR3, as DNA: TGTGCCATCAGTGAGTCTATCACAGATACGCAGTATTTT. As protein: CAISESITDTQYF.

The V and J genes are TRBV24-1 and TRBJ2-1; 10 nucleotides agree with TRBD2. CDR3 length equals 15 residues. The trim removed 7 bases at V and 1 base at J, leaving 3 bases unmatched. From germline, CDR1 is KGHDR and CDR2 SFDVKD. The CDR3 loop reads CATRDSGGSYNEQFF. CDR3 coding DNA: TGTGCCACCAGGGATAGCGGGGGGTCCTACAATGAGCAGTTCTTC.

The CDR3 here is CASSRGNEKLFF. The CDR3 DNA sequence: TGCGCCAGCAGTAGGGGTAATGAAAAACTGTTTTTT. The V and J genes are TRBV10-2 and TRBJ1-4; a possible D gene is TRBD1 (5 bases). Per germline, CDR1 WSHSY and CDR2 SAAADI. The V gene lost 5 bases and the J gene lost 4 bases, with 5 bases spanning the gap. This CDR3 comprises 12 residues.

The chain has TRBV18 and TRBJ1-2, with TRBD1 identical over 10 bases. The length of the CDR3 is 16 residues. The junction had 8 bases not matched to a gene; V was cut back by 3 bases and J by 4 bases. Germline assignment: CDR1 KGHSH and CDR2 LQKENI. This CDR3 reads CASSPQTGGAGYGYTF. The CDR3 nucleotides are TGTGCCAGCTCACCCCAGACAGGGGGCGCGGGCTATGGCTACACCTTC.

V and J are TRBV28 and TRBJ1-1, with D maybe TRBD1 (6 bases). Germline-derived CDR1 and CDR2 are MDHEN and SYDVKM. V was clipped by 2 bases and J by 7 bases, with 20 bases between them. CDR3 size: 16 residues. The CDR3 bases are TGTGCCAGCAGTTTAGGGGGCGTTGGGGGCCTTGATGAAGCTTTCTTT. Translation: CASSLGGVGGLDEAFF. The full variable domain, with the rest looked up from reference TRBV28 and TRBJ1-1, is DVKVTQSSRYLVKRTGEKVFLECVQDMDHENMFWYRQDPGLGLRLIYFSYDVKMKEKGDIPEGYSVSREKKERFSLILESASTNQTSMYLCASSLGGVGGLDEAFFGQGTRLTVV.

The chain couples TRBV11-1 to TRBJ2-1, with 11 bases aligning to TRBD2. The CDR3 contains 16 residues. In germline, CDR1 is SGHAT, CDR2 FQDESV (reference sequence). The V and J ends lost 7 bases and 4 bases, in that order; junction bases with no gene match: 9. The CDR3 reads CASTALLAGAYNEQFF. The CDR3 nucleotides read TGTGCCAGCACCGCCTTACTAGCGGGAGCTTACAATGAGCAGTTCTTC. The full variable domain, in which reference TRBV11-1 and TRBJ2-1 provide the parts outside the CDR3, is EAEVAQSPRYKITEKSQAVAFWCDPISGHATLYWYRQILGQGPELLVQFQDESVVDDSQLPKDRFSAERLKGVDSTLKIQPAELGDSAMYLCASTALLAGAYNEQFFGPGTRLTVL.

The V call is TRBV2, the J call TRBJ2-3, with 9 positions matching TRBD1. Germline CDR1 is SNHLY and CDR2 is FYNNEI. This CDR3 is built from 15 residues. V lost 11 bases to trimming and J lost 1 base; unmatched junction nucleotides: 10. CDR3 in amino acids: CAGYRGRGGTDTQYF. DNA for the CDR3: TGTGCCGGGTACAGGGGGCGCGGGGGCACAGATACGCAGTATTTT.

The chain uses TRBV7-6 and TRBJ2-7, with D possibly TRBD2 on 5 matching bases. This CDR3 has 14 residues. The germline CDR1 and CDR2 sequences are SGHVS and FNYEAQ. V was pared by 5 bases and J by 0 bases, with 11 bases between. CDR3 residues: CASSKTIRSYEQYF. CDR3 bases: TGTGCCAGCAGCAAGACTATACGCTCCTACGAGCAGTACTTC.

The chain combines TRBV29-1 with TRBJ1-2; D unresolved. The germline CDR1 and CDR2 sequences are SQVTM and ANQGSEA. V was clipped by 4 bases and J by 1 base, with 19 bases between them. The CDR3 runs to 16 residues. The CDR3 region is CSVGRDLNTINYGYTF. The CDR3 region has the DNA TGCAGCGTTGGGCGGGATCTCAATACCATTAACTATGGCTACACCTTC.

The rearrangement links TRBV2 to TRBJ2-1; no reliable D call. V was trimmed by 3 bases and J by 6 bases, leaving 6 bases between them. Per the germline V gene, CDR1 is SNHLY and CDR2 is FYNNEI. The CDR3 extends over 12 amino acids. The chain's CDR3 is CASSEYPNEQFF. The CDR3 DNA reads TGTGCCAGCAGTGAGTATCCCAATGAGCAGTTCTTC.

The CDR3 DNA follows: TGTGCCATCAGTGACCCACCGGGACAAGTAACCGGGGAGCTGTTTTTT. As protein: CAISDPPGQVTGELFF. V usage is TRBV10-3 and J usage is TRBJ2-2; D might be TRBD1 (6 bases). The CDR3 sequence is 16 residues long. Looked up from germline, CDR1 is ENHRY and CDR2 is SYGVKD. V was shortened by 3 bases and J by 5 bases, with 16 bases between the two germline ends.

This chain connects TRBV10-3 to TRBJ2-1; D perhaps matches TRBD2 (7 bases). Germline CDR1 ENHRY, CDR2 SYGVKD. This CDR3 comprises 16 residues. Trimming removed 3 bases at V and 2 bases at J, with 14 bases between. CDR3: CAISDGGGGPYNEQFF. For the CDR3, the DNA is TGTGCCATCAGTGATGGGGGAGGGGGTCCCTACAATGAGCAGTTCTTC.

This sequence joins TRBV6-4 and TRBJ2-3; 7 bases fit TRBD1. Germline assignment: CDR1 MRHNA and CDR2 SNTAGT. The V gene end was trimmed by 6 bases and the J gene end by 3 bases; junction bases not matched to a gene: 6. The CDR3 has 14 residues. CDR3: CASSPEQGTDTQYF. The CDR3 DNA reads TGTGCCAGCAGCCCAGAACAGGGGACAGATACGCAGTATTTT.

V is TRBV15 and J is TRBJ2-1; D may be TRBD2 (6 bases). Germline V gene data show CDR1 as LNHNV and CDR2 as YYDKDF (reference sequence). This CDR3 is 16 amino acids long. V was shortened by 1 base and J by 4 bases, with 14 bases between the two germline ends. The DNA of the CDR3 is TGTGCCACCAGCAGAGTAGGGCTAGCGTATTACAATGAGCAGTTCTTC. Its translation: CATSRVGLAYYNEQFF.

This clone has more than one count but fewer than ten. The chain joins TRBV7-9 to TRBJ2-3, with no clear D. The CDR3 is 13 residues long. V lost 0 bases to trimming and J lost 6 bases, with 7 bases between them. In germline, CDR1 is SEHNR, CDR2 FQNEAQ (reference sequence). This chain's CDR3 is CASSLAELDTQYF. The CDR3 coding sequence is TGTGCCAGCAGCTTAGCGGAGTTGGATACGCAGTATTTT.

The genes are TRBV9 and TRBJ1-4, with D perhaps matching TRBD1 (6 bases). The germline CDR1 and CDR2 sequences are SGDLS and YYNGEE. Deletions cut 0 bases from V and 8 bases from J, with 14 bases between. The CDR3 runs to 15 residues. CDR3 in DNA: TGTGCCAGCAGCGTAGGGGGGGGCACATACGAAAAACTGTTTTTT. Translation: CASSVGGGTYEKLFF.

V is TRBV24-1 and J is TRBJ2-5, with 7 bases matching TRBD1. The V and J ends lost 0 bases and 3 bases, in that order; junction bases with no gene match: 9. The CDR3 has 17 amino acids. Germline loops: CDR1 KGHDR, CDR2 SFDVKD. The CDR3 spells CATSDLTGVEGEETQYF. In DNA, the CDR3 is TGTGCCACCAGTGATTTGACAGGGGTGGAAGGAGAAGAGACCCAGTACTTC.

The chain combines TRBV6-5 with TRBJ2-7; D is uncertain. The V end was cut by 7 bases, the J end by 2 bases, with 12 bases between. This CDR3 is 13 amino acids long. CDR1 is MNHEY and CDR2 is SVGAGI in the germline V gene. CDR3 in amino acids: CASTGIGAYEQYF. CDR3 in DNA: TGTGCCAGCACTGGCATAGGAGCCTACGAGCAGTACTTC.

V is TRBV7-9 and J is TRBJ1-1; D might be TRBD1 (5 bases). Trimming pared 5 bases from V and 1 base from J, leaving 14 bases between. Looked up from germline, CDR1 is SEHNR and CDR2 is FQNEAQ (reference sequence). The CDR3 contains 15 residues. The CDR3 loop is CASSQAGPQNTEAFF. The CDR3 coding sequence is TGTGCCAGCAGCCAGGCAGGGCCGCAGAACACTGAAGCTTTCTTT.